This T cell receptor (beta chain) was observed in a study of early T cells in non-severe SARS-CoV-2 infection. Attachment of unique molecular identifiers to individual cDNA molecules was performed. Each CDR3 protein is one row after TCRdb ran MiXCR on the 5' RACE reads. The sample has tens of thousands of distinct CDR3 sequences; 13% are singletons. On this clonotype: The antigen is not known.

Overall study findings and caveats: VDJdb matching, biased toward anti-spike CD8 responses, missed private and CD4 specificities.

Trimming took 4 bases from V and 0 from J, leaving 10 bases between them. The germline V gene has CDR1 MGHDK and CDR2 SYGVNS. The CDR3 is 15 amino acids. The sequence was obtained from an adult who was a healthcare worker with PCR-confirmed SARS-CoV-2 infection or an uninfected control (not recorded which). The sequencing used whole blood, collected at baseline. This chain connects TRBV25-1 to TRBJ1-5; no clear D. The CDR3 reads CASSVGLISNQPQHF. The CDR3 nucleotides are TGTGCCAGCAGTGTAGGACTGATTAGCAATCAGCCCCAGCATTTT.